A selection of T cell receptor beta chains follows, all from one sample in a study of T cells in Graves' hyperthyroidism and ophthalmopathy. TCRdb recomputed calls from the multiplex PCR reads with MiXCR, one row per CDR3 protein. The sample carries some 500,000 distinct CDR3 sequences, around 15% recorded once. The specimen sequenced was blood. The source of these receptors is a woman aged 18-29 years with Graves' hyperthyroidism. Each CDR3 is given with its conserved first and last residue. A D gene is named only where the DNA matches it firmly. Clone size, where shown, is once, few, many, or a class for clones that have expanded.

TRBV20-1	TRBJ1-2	NA	NA	TGCAGTGCTACCCTGACGGGAGCTAACTATGGCTACACCTTC	CSATLTGANYGYTF
TRBV7-8	TRBJ2-5	many	NA	TGTGCCAGCAGCCTAGGGGCCAGGACGGCGGGAGAGACCCAGTACTTC	CASSLGARTAGETQYF
TRBV28	TRBJ2-7	many	TRBD2	TGTGCCAGCAGTTTGGGCGGGGGCTACGAGCAGTACTTC	CASSLGGGYEQYF
TRBV5-1	TRBJ2-1	NA	NA	TGCGCCAGCAGCTTGGTGGGGGAGGCCTACAATGAGCAGTTCTTC	CASSLVGEAYNEQFF
TRBV5-5	TRBJ1-1	few	NA	TGTGCCAGCAGCTTGGTTGCGTCTGAAGCTTTCTTT	CASSLVASEAFF
TRBV3-1	TRBJ1-2	many	NA	TGTGCCAGCAGCCAAGATCGGCTAAACTATGGCTACACCTTC	CASSQDRLNYGYTF
TRBV6-5	TRBJ2-3	many	TRBD1	TGTGCCAGCAGTTACTCCCCGACAGGGGTAGATACGCAGTATTTT	CASSYSPTGVDTQYF
TRBV20-1	TRBJ2-4	NA	TRBD2	TGCAGTGCTTCTACACCGGGACTAGCGGTAGCCAAAAACATTCAGTACTTC	CSASTPGLAVAKNIQYF
TRBV11-2	TRBJ2-5	many	NA	TGTGCCAGCAGCTTAGACGCTTGGGGGTGGCAAGAGACCCAGTACTTC	CASSLDAWGWQETQYF
TRBV7-2	TRBJ2-2	many	TRBD1	TGTGCCAGCAGCCCTAGACAGGGTGTCGCCGGGGAGCTGTTTTTT	CASSPRQGVAGELFF
TRBV12-3/TRBV12-4	TRBJ1-2	many	NA	TGTGCCAGCAGTTTCGGAACAGGTAGCTATGGCTACACCTTC	CASSFGTGSYGYTF
TRBV18	TRBJ2-2	many	TRBD2	TGTGCCAGCTCACCCAACCCTAGCGGGAGCATCACCGGGGAGCTGTTTTTT	CASSPNPSGSITGELFF
TRBV7-3	TRBJ1-6	many	NA	TGTGCCAGCAGTCTCGGATGGGATTCACCCCTCCACTTT	CASSLGWDSPLHF
TRBV11-2	TRBJ2-1	many	TRBD2	TGTGCCAGCAGCTCCCTAAGCGGGAAGATCTACAATGAGCAGTTCTTC	CASSSLSGKIYNEQFF
TRBV3-1	TRBJ2-1	many	TRBD1	TGTGCCAGCAGCCACCCCATACCCGGGACAGGTATTGGTGAGCAGTTCTTC	CASSHPIPGTGIGEQFF
TRBV29-1	TRBJ2-5	few	NA	TGCAGCGTTCGAGTCCAAGAGACCCAGTACTTC	CSVRVQETQYF
TRBV19	TRBJ2-2	many	TRBD1	TGTGCCAGTAGTACGAGACAGGGATACACCGGGGAGCTGTTTTTT	CASSTRQGYTGELFF
TRBV29-1	TRBJ1-1	NA	NA	TGCAGCGTCGAGACTGAAGCTTTCTTT	CSVETEAFF
TRBV5-6	TRBJ2-1	NA	NA	TGTGCCAGCAGCGGAGGCACATTTCTAGCTTATATAACCAATGTTGAGCAGTTCTTC	CASSGGTFLAYITNVEQFF
TRBV7-6	TRBJ2-1	many	TRBD2	TGTGCCAGCAGCACCATGCTAGCGGGAGGGCTCCCCAATGAGCAGTTCTTC	CASSTMLAGGLPNEQFF
TRBV12-3/TRBV12-4	TRBJ1-2	many	NA	TGTGCCAGCACCCTCTCCCTTACAGGCCCCTATGGCTACACCTTC	CASTLSLTGPYGYTF
TRBV13	TRBJ2-3	many	NA	TGTGCCAGCAGTACGGAGGGACTCACCACAGATACGCAGTATTTT	CASSTEGLTTDTQYF
TRBV7-8	TRBJ1-2	many	NA	TGTGCCAGCAGCTTAGCCGAGGGTTCCGGCTATGGCTACACCTTC	CASSLAEGSGYGYTF
TRBV19	TRBJ1-4	many	TRBD1	TGTGCCAGTAGTACCGGGACAGTACCAACTAATGAAAAACTGTTTTTT	CASSTGTVPTNEKLFF
TRBV11-3	TRBJ1-1	many	NA	TGTGCCAGCAGCCCGGGGGGCCTCGACACTGAAGCTTTCTTT	CASSPGGLDTEAFF
TRBV5-5	TRBJ2-3	many	NA	TGTGCCAGCAGCTTGGAAGCAGCAGATACGCAGTATTTT	CASSLEAADTQYF
TRBV5-1	TRBJ2-2	few	TRBD2	TGCGCCAGCAGCTTGGTCGTGACTAGCGGGAGAGGTGGCACCGGGGAGCTGTTTTTT	CASSLVVTSGRGGTGELFF
TRBV5-1	TRBJ2-1	many	NA	TGCGCCAGCAGCCCTCTAACTCACGCCACCTACAATGAGCAGTTCTTC	CASSPLTHATYNEQFF
TRBV11-1	TRBJ2-5	many	TRBD2	TGTGCCAGCAGCCATGGGACTAGCGGGAGGGCCGAACGAGAGACCCAGTACTTC	CASSHGTSGRAERETQYF
TRBV19	TRBJ2-1	many	TRBD2	TGTGCCAGCTGCAGGGGGACTAGCGGGAGTTCCTACAATGAGCAGTTCTTC	CASCRGTSGSSYNEQFF
TRBV20-1	TRBJ2-3	many	TRBD2	TGCAGTGCTAGCCCTATAGCTGGGGCGGGAGAGGGCACAGATACGCAGTATTTT	CSASPIAGAGEGTDTQYF
TRBV7-8	TRBJ2-1	NA	TRBD2	TGTGCCAGCAGCCGCCTGGCGGGAGGTTTAAGTGAGCAGTTCTTC	CASSRLAGGLSEQFF
TRBV6-5	TRBJ2-3	NA	TRBD1	TGTGCCAGCAGTTCGACAGGGCGTGCGGTGACAGATACGCAGTATTTT	CASSSTGRAVTDTQYF
TRBV12-3/TRBV12-4	TRBJ1-6	many	TRBD1	TGTGCCAGCAGTTTTAATATAGGAGGGGGCGGTTCACCCCTCCACTTT	CASSFNIGGGGSPLHF
TRBV7-2	TRBJ2-2	few	TRBD2	TGTGCCAGCAACCTAGCGGGGTGGACCGGGGAGCTGTTTTTT	CASNLAGWTGELFF
TRBV4-1	TRBJ1-5	many	NA	TGCGCCAGCAGCCAAGAAGGGGCGTTTAGCAATCAGCCCCAGCATTTT	CASSQEGAFSNQPQHF
TRBV29-1	TRBJ1-1	many	NA	TGCAGCGTTGAAAGTCTGGGGACAAGAGCCACTGAAGCTTTCTTT	CSVESLGTRATEAFF
TRBV10-3	TRBJ1-4	many	NA	TGTGCCATCAGACCAGTTCTTAATGAAAAACTGTTTTTT	CAIRPVLNEKLFF
TRBV6-5	TRBJ1-5	NA	NA	TGTGCCAGCAGTTTGATGGGGTTTGGGGATAGCAATCAGCCCCAGCATTTT	CASSLMGFGDSNQPQHF
TRBV11-2	TRBJ2-3	NA	TRBD2	TGTGCCAGCAGCTTAACTAGCGGGAGGGCCCCAGATACGCAGTATTTT	CASSLTSGRAPDTQYF
TRBV10-2	TRBJ2-2	many	NA	TGCGCCAGCAATCCTAGTCTCGCCGGGGAGCTGTTTTTT	CASNPSLAGELFF
TRBV2	TRBJ1-4	many	NA	TGTGCCAGCAGAGGGGCCAATAATGAAAAACTGTTTTTT	CASRGANNEKLFF
TRBV12-3/TRBV12-4	TRBJ2-1	many	TRBD2	TGTGCCAGCAGTTTAACGGCTAGCGGCCTCTACAATGAGCAGTTCTTC	CASSLTASGLYNEQFF
TRBV7-9	TRBJ1-5	many	NA	TGTGCCAGCAGCTTACAGGAGAGCAATCAGCCCCAGCATTTT	CASSLQESNQPQHF
TRBV2	TRBJ1-5	many	TRBD1	TGTGCCAGCAGTTGGAACGGACAGGGGGCAGCACAGCCCCAGCATTTT	CASSWNGQGAAQPQHF
TRBV11-2	TRBJ1-4	NA	NA	TGTGCCAGCAGCCTTTGGAGGGTTGGTGAAAAACTGTTTTTT	CASSLWRVGEKLFF
TRBV3-1	TRBJ2-1	few	TRBD2	TGTGCCAGCAGCCAACTCTCGGGGGGGCCCTACAATGAGCAGTTCTTC	CASSQLSGGPYNEQFF
TRBV5-1	TRBJ2-2	NA	NA	TGCGCCAGCAGCTTGGTATTTTCCAACGGGGAGCTGTTTTTT	CASSLVFSNGELFF
TRBV10-3	TRBJ1-1	NA	TRBD1	TGTGCCATCAGACCGCGGACAGGTTCGGACACTGAAGCTTTCTTT	CAIRPRTGSDTEAFF